This T cell receptor (beta chain) was obtained from a study of blood T cells in healthy people across ages (dated by TCRdb to about 2015). About the investigation overall: In model experiments, template switching captured roughly one uniquely barcoded TCR beta cDNA molecule for every two T cells. Age-related changes in TCR beta repertoire diversity were measured in the study by deep sequencing normalized with unique cDNA molecular identifiers. The donors were divided into four age groups: young (average roughly 15 years), middle-aged (approximately 42), aged (approximately 62) and long-lived (about 90). Donors of different ages were randomly distributed across sequencing lanes to avoid experimental bias. Two additional independent replicas of 1 million unique cDNA reads from the same blood draw were analyzed for two donors (one aged 18 to 30 and one aged 80 or older). Results the study describes overall, beyond this receptor: Total diversity estimates from one million sequenced T cells were considered lower bounds and underestimates. Bulk unsorted PBMC profiling prevented conclusive comparison of naive and antigen-experienced compartments. Donor CMV infection status was unknown, potentially confounding age-related changes in expanded clonotypes. Observed TCR beta diversity correlated strongly with the percentage of naive T cells measured by flow cytometry. The long-lived group showed more naive CD4+ T cells, fewer expanded clones and increased TCR diversity than the aged group, suggesting age selection. Observed TCR beta diversity per million T cells fell roughly linearly with age, and a significant reduction was already apparent by age around 40.

The CDR3, from cysteine to phenylalanine, totals 14 residues. CDR3 DNA is the only sequence kept; it has 42 bases, read in frame from the first base. As encoded in the germline V gene (reference sequence), CDR1 is DFQATT while CDR2 is SNEGSKA. The germline V and J ends show losses of 6 bases and 4 bases respectively, and no gene match explains 12 bases of the junction. The 39 donors, aged about 6 to 100 years, were systemically healthy Caucasian individuals from Russia. Each donor gave ten milliliters of peripheral blood, drawn into EDTA-treated Vacutainer tubes. Ficoll-Paque density-gradient centrifugation was used to isolate PBMCs, with at least 7 million per sample. Trizol reagent was used to extract total RNA from PBMCs, with at least 6 micrograms per sample. For every donor, an aliquot of PBMCs went through flow cytometry to measure the percentages of naive CD45RAhigh/CD27high T cells. Receptors were amplified or captured by 5' RACE. The reads were generated on an Illumina HiSeq 2500. A second about 6 to 11 cycle PCR used a sample-barcoded 5' primer and a J-beta primer mix. Each TCR beta cDNA molecule received a unique molecular identifier from a template-switch 5' adaptor carrying 12 random nucleotides. Each sample yielded at least 3 million CDR3-containing paired-end reads. First-strand cDNA was synthesized from all RNA with the Mint cDNA synthesis kit, primed by a TRBC-specific oligonucleotide. All cDNA was treated with uracil-DNA glycosylase and then went through a first 18-cycle PCR with the universal primers M1SS and BC2_uni_R. In the original analysis: For normalization, 1 million high-quality reads, each with a distinct molecular identifier, were randomly selected from each sample. Reads sharing molecular identifiers were discarded rather than binned into consensus sequences. CDR3 identification, clonotype clustering and error correction used MiTCR with a Q25 quality threshold and the strictest error-elimination algorithm. A nonparametric unseen species model using Euler transformation provided a lower-bound estimate of total TCR beta diversity. The raw public reads went through TCRdb reprocessing: fastp at Q25, MiXCR clone calling, in-frame beta chains kept. Every entry covers one CDR3 protein and lists the most common genes and DNA from its rows. The V and J calls here are based on TCRdb, not the publication. The sample yields over 600,000 distinct CDR3 sequences; 40% to 50% were counted once. In total, the top ten clones hold around 30% of the sample.

As concerns this clonotype: It has no known antigen specificity. Base qualities are not recorded, but no much larger clone differs from it by a single base.

Recombination linked TRBV20-1 to TRBJ2-7, with 7 central nucleotides matching TRBD1. The sample taken for sequencing was blood. This receptor was taken from a man aged 80 or over in good health. The sequenced DNA: TGCAGTGCCTACCTCCCCGGACAGGCGTACGAGCAGTACTTC. This yields the protein CSAYLPGQAYEQYF.